This T cell receptor (beta chain) derives from a study of cytomegalovirus exposure and HLA in healthy donors. For this clone: Its antigen is currently unknown.

Study-level results: The listing of approximately 160 TCR beta chains classed them as cytomegalovirus-associated. In vitro testing confirmed three CMV-associated chains as specific for CMV antigens. With DRB1 most and HLA-C fewest, TCR association rates differed between HLA loci in a later analysis.

The CDR3 is 14 amino acids. CDR1 is GTSNPN, CDR2 SVGIG, per germline (reference sequence). PCR involved 60 Vbeta and 13 Jbeta primers. Some clones are missing from TCRdb's copy, which holds only in-frame ones; the method was immunoSEQ multiplex PCR. In the table there are about 150,000 clones, approximately 82% of which are singletons. The receptor was derived from a man aged 40-49 years in good health and CMV-seronegative. The source material was PBMCs. The chain links TRBV30 to TRBJ2-5; TRBD2 matches 7 bases. TRBJ2-7 matches the DNA end more closely, so the J call is doubtful. In nucleotides, the CDR3 is TGTGCCTGGACTAAAGCGGGGAGCTCCTACGAGCAGTACTTC. This gives the protein CAWTKAGSSYEQYF.